The TCR beta chain described here comes from a study of control samples from healthy donors and cancer patients. V lost 4 bases to trimming and J lost 10 bases; unmatched junction nucleotides: 7. This CDR3 is 13 amino acids long. The V gene's germline CDR1 is KGHSH and CDR2 LQKENI. In its sample, this clone was seen a few times. Clones were sequenced by immunoSEQ multiplex PCR, and TCRdb holds only the in-frame ones, with some missing. The table lists 120,000 or so clones, around 87% of them singletons. The source is a man aged 30 to 39 in good health. Sequenced sample: blood. The chain combines TRBV18 with TRBJ1-1; 9 nucleotides agree with TRBD1. CDR3 residues: CASSLGTGRGAFF. CDR3 in DNA: TGTGCCAGCTCACTGGGGACAGGGAGAGGAGCTTTCTTT.